The 9 T cell receptor beta chains below were found in one sample sequenced in a study of T cell responses to AZD1222 COVID-19 vaccine. Profiled with immunoSEQ multiplex PCR; TCRdb holds only in-frame clones, not every one. The repertoire holds tens of thousands of clones, with 85% as singletons. Sequenced here: peripheral blood, sampled 28 days after the second AZD1222 dose. The receptors shown here come from an adult who received the AZD1222 COVID-19 vaccine.

This clone turned up a few times. The CDR3 bases are TGTGCCAGCAGCACCTGGGAAGAGACCCAGTACTTC. Amino acid sequence: CASSTWEETQYF. The chain links TRBV7-9 to TRBJ2-5, with D unresolved. In germline, CDR1 is SEHNR, CDR2 FQNEAQ (reference sequence). With 5 bases removed from V and 3 bases from J, the gap between germline ends came to 7 bases. This CDR3 has 12 amino acids.

This clone was picked up one time. The V and J genes are TRBV27 and TRBJ2-3; no clear D gene. This CDR3 has 17 amino acids. Deletions cut 2 bases from V and 2 bases from J, with 17 bases between. Looked up from germline, CDR1 is MNHEY and CDR2 is SMNVEV (reference sequence). CDR3 residues: CASSLRPWDLVTDTQYF. For the CDR3, the DNA is TGTGCCAGCAGTTTAAGGCCTTGGGATTTAGTCACAGATACGCAGTATTTT.

The chain carries TRBV5-1 and TRBJ2-5; 9 bases are shared with TRBD1. Unmatched junction bases numbered 11, after V lost 0 bases and J lost 5 bases. The CDR3 has 17 residues. Per the germline V gene, CDR1 is SGHRS and CDR2 is YFSETQ. DNA for the CDR3: TGCGCCAGCAGCTTGGCCGGACAGGGGACATTCGGGGAGACCCAGTACTTC. Its translation: CASSLAGQGTFGETQYF.

The rearrangement joins TRBV15 to TRBJ2-1, with TRBD2 matching 8 bases. Trimming removed 4 bases from V and 9 bases from J; junction bases left unmatched: 11. The CDR3 extends over 15 amino acids. Germline CDR1 is LNHNV and CDR2 is YYDKDF (reference sequence). The CDR3: CATSILAATGGEQFF. The CDR3 nucleotides are TGTGCCACCAGCATACTAGCGGCCACCGGGGGTGAGCAGTTCTTC.

This clone has a single count. Its ends do not fully match the called genes, so a read error is possible. The chain carries TRBV2 and TRBJ2-3; 9 bases agree with TRBD2. The CDR3 has 17 amino acids. Germline V gives CDR1 SNHLY, CDR2 FYNNEI. This CDR3 is CASREGDSGGATDTQYF. DNA of the CDR3: TGTGCCAGCCGTGAGGGGGATAGCGGGGGAGCCACAGATACGCAGTATTTT.

V and J are TRBV4-1 and TRBJ2-7, with 8 bases fitting TRBD1. CDR3 length equals 17 residues. The germline V gene encodes CDR1 MGHRA and CDR2 YSYEKL. Trimming at V came to 0 bases and at J to 7 bases, leaving 14 bases not matched to a gene. CDR3 in DNA: TGCGCCAGCAGCCAAGAAGGGCGCCAGGGGGCATCGGAGGAGCAGTACTTC. Translating it yields CASSQEGRQGASEEQYF.

This sequence joins TRBV27 and TRBJ2-1; D unclear. V was clipped by 6 bases and J by 3 bases, with 15 bases between them. The CDR3 has 15 amino acids. Looked up from germline, CDR1 is MNHEY and CDR2 is SMNVEV (reference sequence). CDR3 bases: TGTGCCAGCAGCGCAGACGTATCCTTCTACAATGAGCAGTTCTTC. Encoded protein: CASSADVSFYNEQFF.

This clone counts as medium-sized. V and J are TRBV5-1 and TRBJ2-3; the match to TRBD2 covers 14 bases. The V gene's germline CDR1 is SGHRS and CDR2 YFSETQ. The CDR3 runs 16 residues. The junction had 5 bases not matched to a gene; V was cut back by 5 bases and J by 3 bases. This CDR3 reads CASRPGTSGRTDTQYF. The CDR3 DNA follows: TGCGCCAGCAGACCCGGGACTAGCGGGAGAACAGATACGCAGTATTTT.

The chain is built from TRBV11-2 and TRBJ1-1; the D is unclear. Germline values: CDR1 SGHAT, CDR2 FQNNGV. The CDR3 runs 14 residues. V was clipped by 6 bases and J by 3 bases, with 14 bases between them. CDR3 in DNA: TGTGCCAGCAGTCTGCGGGTTGGGGACACTGAAGCTTTCTTT. Its protein is CASSLRVGDTEAFF.